Below are 26 T cell receptor beta chains sequenced from a single sample in a study of shared clonotypes between healthy human individuals. Generated by immunoSEQ multiplex PCR, the TCRdb table keeps only in-frame clones and is missing some. The table lists about 1.1 million clones, about four fifths of them singletons. The sequencing input was memory CD4+ T cells from PBMCs. Documented subset: CD45RA-negative fraction. The receptors shown here come from a man aged 18-30 years in good health. Some clones in this sample may be carry-over from other donors' samples.

The chain uses TRBV28 and TRBJ2-7, with 7 positions matching TRBD1. From germline, CDR1 is MDHEN and CDR2 SYDVKM. J gave up 0 bases and V 6 bases, and 11 bases lay outside the gene matches. The CDR3 extends over 16 amino acids. CDR3 sequence (DNA): TGTGCCAGCAGCCGACATGGGACAGTCATCTCCTACGAGCAGTACTTC. Protein sequence: CASSRHGTVISYEQYF.

This rearrangement joins TRBV9 to TRBJ1-1; tentative D call: TRBD1 (5 bases). The germline V gene has CDR1 SGDLS and CDR2 YYNGEE. There are 12 residues in the CDR3. The V and J ends lost 4 bases and 7 bases respectively, with 11 bases between them. CDR3 amino acids: CASSSDRLEAFF. The CDR3 DNA reads as TGTGCCAGCAGCTCCGACAGACTTGAAGCTTTCTTT.

About this clone: Within the sample, other DNA sequences also encode this same CDR3. CDR3 nucleotides: TGTGCCAGCAGCCCGGGGCGGGGCTCTGGGGCCAACGTCCTGACTTTC. Its protein product is CASSPGRGSGANVLTF. The chain is built from TRBV7-2 and TRBJ2-6, with TRBD2 as a possible D gene (6 bases). Germline CDR1 SGHTA, CDR2 FQGNSA. CDR3 length: 16 amino acids. The V and J ends lost 5 bases and 0 bases respectively, with 11 bases between them.

This clone was recorded a few times. The gene calls are TRBV7-9 and TRBJ1-1, with 7 bases lining up with TRBD1. V trimming: 5 bases; J trimming: 0 bases; junction bases outside the gene matches: 6. There are 15 residues in the CDR3. Germline assignment: CDR1 SEHNR and CDR2 FQNEAQ (reference sequence). CDR3 region: CASSPRGQMNTEAFF. CDR3 bases: TGTGCCAGCAGCCCAAGGGGACAGATGAACACTGAAGCTTTCTTT.

This clone came up a few times. The rearrangement joins TRBV7-9 to TRBJ2-2; D is perhaps TRBD2 (5 bases). Trimming removed 4 bases at V and 4 bases at J, with 19 bases between. Germline CDR1 reads SEHNR; CDR2 reads FQNEAQ (reference sequence). The length of the CDR3 is 17 residues. The CDR3 bases are TGTGCCAGCAGCTCGAGACGTCCCGGGAACCCCACCGGGGAGCTGTTTTTT. Translation: CASSSRRPGNPTGELFF.

V gene TRBV4-1 combines with J gene TRBJ2-3; no reliable D call. V lost 0 bases to trimming and J lost 6 bases, with 4 bases between them. This CDR3 spans 12 amino acids. Per germline, CDR1 MGHRA and CDR2 YSYEKL. CDR3 residues: CASSQDGDTQYF. The CDR3 DNA sequence: TGCGCCAGCAGCCAAGATGGGGATACGCAGTATTTT.

J is TRBJ1-3 and V is TRBV7-3; D is uncertain. The CDR3 totals 13 residues. V was shortened by 3 bases and J by 3 bases, with 6 bases between the two germline ends. Germline V gene lookup returns CDR1 SGHTA and CDR2 FQGTGA. Here the CDR3 reads CASSFGYGNTIYF. DNA for the CDR3: TGTGCCAGCAGCTTTGGATATGGAAACACCATATATTTT.

The rearrangement uses TRBV2 and TRBJ2-7; the D gene is possibly TRBD2 (6 bases). The CDR3 has 12 amino acids. V lost 5 bases and J 4 bases, leaving 9 bases between the germline ends. The germline V gene has CDR1 SNHLY and CDR2 FYNNEI. The CDR3 sequence is CASSRGRYEQYF. DNA for the CDR3: TGTGCCAGCAGTCGAGGGAGGTACGAGCAGTACTTC.

This clone has a single count. The chain uses TRBV28 and TRBJ2-5; 10 nucleotides align to TRBD2. Per germline, CDR1 MDHEN and CDR2 SYDVKM. The CDR3 totals 17 residues. The V and J ends lost 2 bases and 7 bases, in that order; junction bases with no gene match: 13. CDR3 sequence: CASSLTASGSRWGTQYF. CDR3 DNA sequence: TGTGCCAGCAGTTTAACTGCTAGCGGGAGCAGGTGGGGGACCCAGTACTTC.

The chain combines TRBV29-1 with TRBJ1-1; D gene ambiguous. In germline, CDR1 is SQVTM, CDR2 ANQGSEA. The CDR3 runs to 12 residues. Trimming took 2 bases from V and 5 from J, leaving 9 bases between them. CDR3 nucleotides: TGCAGCGTTGAATCAGGCGGAACTGAAGCTTTCTTT. Its protein is CSVESGGTEAFF.

This clone came up a few times. The V gene is TRBV7-9, the J gene TRBJ2-6; D is perhaps TRBD1 (6 bases). The CDR3 has 13 amino acids. Per germline, CDR1 SEHNR and CDR2 FQNEAQ (reference sequence). The V end was cut by 6 bases, the J end by 7 bases, with 10 bases between. Written as DNA, the CDR3 is TGTGCCAGCAGTTCCGGGACAGCCAACGTCCTGACTTTC. Its protein is CASSSGTANVLTF.

The chain links TRBV9 to TRBJ2-5, with D possibly matching TRBD2 (6 bases). Germline loops: CDR1 SGDLS, CDR2 YYNGEE. CDR3 size: 14 residues. Trimming took 7 bases from V and 3 from J, leaving 16 bases between them. CDR3 loop: CASGPPGGKETQYF. CDR3 DNA sequence: TGTGCCAGCGGCCCCCCCGGGGGTAAAGAGACCCAGTACTTC. Full variable domain (missing parts from reference TRBV9 and TRBJ2-5): DSGVTQTPKHLITATGQRVTLRCSPRSGDLSVYWYQQSLDQGLQFLIQYYNGEERAKGNILERFSAQQFPDLHSELNLSSLELGDSALYFCASGPPGGKETQYFGPGTRLLVL.

This clone was seen a single time. The chain uses TRBV2 and TRBJ2-2; D gene uncertain. With 3 bases removed from V and 7 bases from J, the gap between germline ends came to 9 bases. This CDR3 has 13 residues. CDR1 SNHLY and CDR2 FYNNEI come from the germline V gene. CDR3 sequence (DNA): TGTGCCAGCAGTGAGTCAGGTTACGGGGAGCTGTTTTTT. This gives the protein CASSESGYGELFF.

In the case of this clone: The identical CDR3 is also encoded by other nucleotide sequences in the sample. The V call is TRBV7-9, the J call TRBJ2-1, with no clear D. The CDR3 extends over 11 amino acids. V was pared by 2 bases and J by 7 bases, with 3 bases between. Germline CDR1 and CDR2: SEHNR and FQNEAQ (reference sequence). The CDR3 protein is CASSLLNEQFF. CDR3 coding DNA: TGTGCCAGCAGCTTATTGAATGAGCAGTTCTTC.

Points on this clone: Within the sample, other DNA sequences also encode this same CDR3. The rearrangement links TRBV18 to TRBJ2-1; D uncertain. CDR3 length equals 11 residues. CDR1 is KGHSH, CDR2 LQKENI, per germline. Between the trimmed V and J ends, which lost 3 bases and 7 bases, there was a span of 4 bases. The CDR3 is CASSPDNEQFF. The CDR3 DNA sequence: TGTGCCAGCTCACCTGATAATGAGCAGTTCTTC.

Many counts were recorded for this clone. The chain employs TRBV19 and TRBJ1-4; 9 nucleotides agree with TRBD1. Germline trimming cut 9 bases from V and 8 bases from J; bases unmatched to any gene: 7. Germline CDR1 is LNHDA and CDR2 is SQIVND (reference sequence). This CDR3 spans 13 amino acids. For the CDR3, the DNA is TGTGCCAGCTCCGGGACAGGGCAAGAAAAACTGTTTTTT. It translates to CASSGTGQEKLFF.

This clone was seen just once. V gene TRBV7-8 combines with J gene TRBJ2-7; D unclear. The germline V and J ends were trimmed by 0 bases and 10 bases, with 13 bases remaining between them. Germline V gene data show CDR1 as SGHVS and CDR2 as FQNEAQ. The CDR3 consists of 13 residues. The CDR3 region is CASSLAAQLEQYF. CDR3 sequence (DNA): TGTGCCAGCAGCTTAGCGGCCCAGTTGGAACAGTACTTC.

The V call is TRBV11-3, the J call TRBJ2-7; either TRBD1 or TRBD2 may fit D (5 bases each). This CDR3 has 15 residues. The V end was cut by 0 bases, the J end by 4 bases, with 13 bases between. Germline-derived CDR1 and CDR2 are SGHNT and YENEEA. CDR3 region: CASSLDRDGSYEQYF. The CDR3 nucleotides read TGTGCCAGCAGCTTAGATCGGGACGGAAGTTACGAGCAGTACTTC.

The CDR3 sequence is CASSSGGLGGDEQYF. The CDR3 region has the DNA TGTGCCAGCAGTTCCGGGGGACTAGGGGGCGACGAGCAGTACTTC. The chain recombines TRBV6-6 with TRBJ2-7; possible D gene TRBD2, 8 bases. Germline V gene lookup returns CDR1 MNHNY and CDR2 SVGAGI (reference sequence). V gave up 4 bases and J gave up 5 bases, with 18 bases separating them. The CDR3 length is 15 residues.

Remarks on this clone: The sample contains more than one DNA sequence encoding this CDR3. The chain is built from TRBV5-1 and TRBJ1-1; tentatively, D is TRBD1 (5 bases). From germline, CDR1 is SGHRS and CDR2 YFSETQ. V was shortened by 0 bases and J by 1 base, with 7 bases between the two germline ends. The CDR3 runs to 14 residues. The CDR3 coding sequence is TGCGCCAGCAGCTTGGACAGGCGGAACACTGAAGCTTTCTTT. Translated, it gives CASSLDRRNTEAFF.

This rearrangement joins TRBV7-9 to TRBJ2-6; tentative D call: TRBD1 (7 bases). Germline V gives CDR1 SEHNR, CDR2 FQNEAQ (reference sequence). There are 16 residues in the CDR3. V lost 5 bases to trimming and J lost 1 base, with 12 bases between them. CDR3 sequence reads: CASSPSGGSGANVLTF. The DNA of the CDR3 is TGTGCCAGCAGCCCCTCAGGGGGGTCTGGGGCCAACGTCCTGACTTTC.

For the CDR3, the DNA is TGTGCCAGCAGGGGCTTACAGGGGAACACTGAAGCTTTCTTT. It translates to CASRGLQGNTEAFF. The J gene is TRBJ1-1, the V gene TRBV2, with D possibly matching TRBD1 (6 bases). This CDR3 has 14 amino acids. The germline V gene has CDR1 SNHLY and CDR2 FYNNEI. With 6 bases removed from V and 1 base from J, the gap between germline ends came to 12 bases.

This chain connects TRBV7-3 to TRBJ2-5; TRBD2 agrees at 7 bases. The V and J ends lost 4 bases and 2 bases, in that order; junction bases with no gene match: 1. The germline gives CDR1 SGHTA, CDR2 FQGTGA. This CDR3 has 13 amino acids. In DNA, the CDR3 is TGTGCCAGCAGCTCTAGCGGACAAGAGACCCAGTACTTC. This codes for CASSSSGQETQYF.

The chain has TRBV18 and TRBJ1-1; 7 bases agree with TRBD1. J gave up 1 base and V 3 bases, and 11 bases lay outside the gene matches. Germline values: CDR1 KGHSH, CDR2 LQKENI. The CDR3 runs to 17 residues. DNA of the CDR3: TGTGCCAGCTCACCTCGACAGGGAGGAAGGGGGAACACTGAAGCTTTCTTT. Protein: CASSPRQGGRGNTEAFF.

DNA of the CDR3: TGTGCCACCAGCAGAGATGGGGCCGGCGGACTAGCAGGGGAGACCCAGTACTTC. Its translation: CATSRDGAGGLAGETQYF. The chain combines TRBV15 with TRBJ2-5, with TRBD2 matching 8 bases. The CDR3 is 18 amino acids. Per germline, CDR1 LNHNV and CDR2 YYDKDF (reference sequence). The ends lost 0 bases at V and 5 bases at J; junction bases unmatched: 14. The full variable domain, in which reference TRBV15 and TRBJ2-5 provide the parts outside the CDR3, is DAMVIQNPRYQVTQFGKPVTLSCSQTLNHNVMYWYQQKSSQAPKLLFHYYDKDFNNEADTPDNFQSRRPNTSFCFLDIRSPGLGDTAMYLCATSRDGAGGLAGETQYFGPGTRLLVL.

This chain connects TRBV7-3 to TRBJ2-7; tentatively, D is TRBD2 (6 bases). Germline-derived CDR1 and CDR2 are SGHTA and FQGTGA. Trimming cost V 2 bases and J 7 bases, with 21 bases left between them. The CDR3 runs 16 residues. As DNA, the CDR3 is TGTGCCAGCAGCTTATTCGCTAGCGCTAACGTCGGGGAGCAGTACTTC. It yields the protein CASSLFASANVGEQYF.